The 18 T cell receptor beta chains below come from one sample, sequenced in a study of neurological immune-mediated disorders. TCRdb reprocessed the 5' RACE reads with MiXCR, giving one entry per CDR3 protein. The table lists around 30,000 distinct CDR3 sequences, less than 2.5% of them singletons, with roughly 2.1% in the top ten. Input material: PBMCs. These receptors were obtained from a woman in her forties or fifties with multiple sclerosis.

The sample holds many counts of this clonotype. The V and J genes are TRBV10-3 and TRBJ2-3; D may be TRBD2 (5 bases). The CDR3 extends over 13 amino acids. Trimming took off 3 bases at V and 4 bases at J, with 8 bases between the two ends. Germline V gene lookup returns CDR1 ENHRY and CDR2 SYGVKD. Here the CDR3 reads CAISDFSADTQYF. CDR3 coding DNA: TGTGCCATCAGTGATTTTAGCGCAGATACGCAGTATTTT.

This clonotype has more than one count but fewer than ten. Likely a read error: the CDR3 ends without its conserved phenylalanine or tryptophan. The CDR3 is CASSGGDYGYTC. The CDR3, as DNA: TGCGCCAGCAGTGGAGGGGACTATGGCTACACCTGC. V usage is TRBV10-2 and J usage is TRBJ1-2; D perhaps matches TRBD1 (5 bases). V lost 4 bases and J 3 bases, leaving 6 bases between the germline ends. This CDR3 contains 12 residues. CDR1 is WSHSY and CDR2 is SAAADI in the germline V gene.

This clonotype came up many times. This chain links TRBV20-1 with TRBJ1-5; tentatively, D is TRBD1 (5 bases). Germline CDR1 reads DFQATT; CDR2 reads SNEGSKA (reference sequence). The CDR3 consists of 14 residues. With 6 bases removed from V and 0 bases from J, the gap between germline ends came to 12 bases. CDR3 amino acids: CSAPTAYSNQPQHF. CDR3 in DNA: TGCAGTGCCCCGACAGCTTATAGCAATCAGCCCCAGCATTTT.

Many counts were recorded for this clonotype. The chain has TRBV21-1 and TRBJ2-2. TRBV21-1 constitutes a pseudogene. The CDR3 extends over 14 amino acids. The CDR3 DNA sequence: TGTGCCAGCAGCGTCCACAGGAACACCGGGGAGCTGTTTTTT. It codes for CASSVHRNTGELFF.

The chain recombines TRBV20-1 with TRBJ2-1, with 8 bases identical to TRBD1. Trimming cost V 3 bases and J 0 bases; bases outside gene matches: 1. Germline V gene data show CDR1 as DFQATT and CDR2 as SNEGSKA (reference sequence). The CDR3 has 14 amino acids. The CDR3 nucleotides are TGCAGTGCTAGTACAGGGGGCTCCTACAATGAGCAGTTCTTC. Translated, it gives CSASTGGSYNEQFF.

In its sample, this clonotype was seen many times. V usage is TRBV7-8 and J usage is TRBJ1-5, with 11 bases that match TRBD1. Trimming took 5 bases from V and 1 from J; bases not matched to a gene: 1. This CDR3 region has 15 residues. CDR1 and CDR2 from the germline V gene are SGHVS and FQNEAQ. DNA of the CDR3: TGTGCCAGCAGCGGGGACAGGGGGAGCAATCAGCCCCAGCATTTT. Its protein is CASSGDRGSNQPQHF.

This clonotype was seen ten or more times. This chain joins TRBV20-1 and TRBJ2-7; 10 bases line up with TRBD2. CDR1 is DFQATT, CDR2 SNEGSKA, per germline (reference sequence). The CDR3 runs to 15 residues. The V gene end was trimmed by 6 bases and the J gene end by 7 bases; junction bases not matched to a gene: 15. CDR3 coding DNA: TGCAGTGCCGTAACTAGCGGGATCTTCTCGAGGGAGCAGTACTTC. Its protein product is CSAVTSGIFSREQYF.

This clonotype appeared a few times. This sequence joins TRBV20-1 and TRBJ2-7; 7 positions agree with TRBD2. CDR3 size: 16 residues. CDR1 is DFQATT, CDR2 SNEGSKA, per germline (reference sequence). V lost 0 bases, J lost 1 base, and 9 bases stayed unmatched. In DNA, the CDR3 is TGCAGTGCTAGAGATCTCGACAGCGGGACTTCCTACGAGCAGTACTTC. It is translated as CSARDLDSGTSYEQYF.

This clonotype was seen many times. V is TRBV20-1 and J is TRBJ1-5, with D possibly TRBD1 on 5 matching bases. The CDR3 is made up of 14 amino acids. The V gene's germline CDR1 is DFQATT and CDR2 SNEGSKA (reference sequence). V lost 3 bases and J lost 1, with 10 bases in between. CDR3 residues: CSASADSSNQPQHF. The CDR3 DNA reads TGCAGTGCTAGCGCCGACAGCAGCAATCAGCCCCAGCATTTT.

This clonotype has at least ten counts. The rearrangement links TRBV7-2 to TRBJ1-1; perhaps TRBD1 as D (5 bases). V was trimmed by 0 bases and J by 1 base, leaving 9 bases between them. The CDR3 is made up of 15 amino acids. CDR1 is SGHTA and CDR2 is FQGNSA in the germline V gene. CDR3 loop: CASSLALRGNTEAFF. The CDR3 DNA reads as TGTGCCAGCAGCTTAGCTCTGAGGGGGAACACTGAAGCTTTCTTT.

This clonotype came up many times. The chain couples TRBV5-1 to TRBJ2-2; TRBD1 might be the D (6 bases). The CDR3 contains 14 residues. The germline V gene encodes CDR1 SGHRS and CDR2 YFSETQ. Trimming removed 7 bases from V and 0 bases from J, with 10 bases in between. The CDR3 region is CASQGISNTGELFF. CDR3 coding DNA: TGCGCCAGCCAGGGGATATCGAACACCGGGGAGCTGTTTTTT.

The CDR3 here is CASSLWTGSPYEQYF. In nucleotides, the CDR3 is TGTGCCAGCAGCTTATGGACAGGGAGTCCCTACGAGCAGTACTTC. The V call is TRBV7-2, the J call TRBJ2-7; TRBD1 aligns across 8 bases. The CDR3 covers 15 residues. J gave up 2 bases and V 2 bases, and 5 bases lay outside the gene matches. CDR1 and CDR2 from the germline V gene are SGHTA and FQGNSA.

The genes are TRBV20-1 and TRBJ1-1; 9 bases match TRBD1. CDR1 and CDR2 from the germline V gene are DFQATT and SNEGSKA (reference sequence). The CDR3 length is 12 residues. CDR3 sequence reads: CSVTGGRTEAFF. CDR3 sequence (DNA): TGCAGCGTTACAGGGGGCCGCACTGAAGCTTTCTTT.

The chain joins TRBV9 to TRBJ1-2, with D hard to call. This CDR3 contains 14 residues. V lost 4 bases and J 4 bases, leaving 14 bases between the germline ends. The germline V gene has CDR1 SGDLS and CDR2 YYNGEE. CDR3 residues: CASSRSDGLYGYTF. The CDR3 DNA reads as TGTGCCAGCAGCAGATCGGACGGTCTCTATGGCTACACCTTC.

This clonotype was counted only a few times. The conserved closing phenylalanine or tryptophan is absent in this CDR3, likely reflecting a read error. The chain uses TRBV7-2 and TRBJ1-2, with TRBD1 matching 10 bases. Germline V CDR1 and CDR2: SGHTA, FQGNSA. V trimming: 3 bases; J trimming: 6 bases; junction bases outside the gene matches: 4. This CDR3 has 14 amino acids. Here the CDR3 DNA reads TGTGCCAGCAGCTTTGGACAGGGGGAGGATGGCTACACCTGC. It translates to CASSFGQGEDGYTC.

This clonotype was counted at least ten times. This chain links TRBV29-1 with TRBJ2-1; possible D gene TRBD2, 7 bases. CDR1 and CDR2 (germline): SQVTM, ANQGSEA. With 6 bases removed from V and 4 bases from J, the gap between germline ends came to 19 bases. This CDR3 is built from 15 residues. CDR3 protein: CSVIGGLAVYNEQFF. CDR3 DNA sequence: TGCAGCGTAATCGGGGGGCTAGCGGTATACAATGAGCAGTTCTTC.

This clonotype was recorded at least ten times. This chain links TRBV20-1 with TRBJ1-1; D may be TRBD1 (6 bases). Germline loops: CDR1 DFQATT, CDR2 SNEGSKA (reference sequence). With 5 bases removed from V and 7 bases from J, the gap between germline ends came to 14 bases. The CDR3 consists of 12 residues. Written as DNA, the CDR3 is TGCAGTGCTCGGACAGAGGCCCGTGAAGCTTTCTTT. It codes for CSARTEAREAFF.

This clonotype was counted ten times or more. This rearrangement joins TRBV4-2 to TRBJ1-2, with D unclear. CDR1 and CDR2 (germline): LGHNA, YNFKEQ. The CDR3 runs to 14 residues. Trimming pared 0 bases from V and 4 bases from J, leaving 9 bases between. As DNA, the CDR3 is TGTGCCAGCAGCCAAGATAGGGTTGGCTATGGCTACACCTTC. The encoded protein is CASSQDRVGYGYTF.